The entry below gives a single T cell receptor beta chain sequence along with its context. This record comes from a study of shared T cell receptors in the human thymus. With 11 bases removed from V and 0 bases from J, the gap between germline ends came to 13 bases. This CDR3 is built from 13 residues. From germline, CDR1 is LNHDA and CDR2 SQIVND (reference sequence). TCRdb's copy holds only in-frame clones and misses some; the assay was immunoSEQ multiplex PCR. The top ten hold roughly 0.013% of the sample, which has just under 550,000 clones, around 78% seen once. The data were also submitted as part of a second study, on human thymus T cells. This second report adds: Each of the donors was a healthy Finnish infant who was undergoing open corrective cardiac surgery for congenital heart defects. Resections that were taken during corrective heart surgery supplied the thymus tissue. The authors found apparently biased V and J gene usage in thymic and blood repertoires.

Material for sequencing was thymocytes. The sequence was obtained from a boy under three years old with a congenital heart defect. The V and J genes are TRBV19 and TRBJ1-2; possibly TRBD1 for D (6 bases). CDR3 sequence: CASADRSNYGYTF. CDR3 nucleotides: TGTGCCTCCGCGGACAGATCTAACTATGGCTACACCTTC.